This T cell receptor (beta chain) came from a study of control samples from healthy donors and cancer patients. The repertoire was sequenced with immunoSEQ multiplex PCR; TCRdb's copy has only in-frame clones and lacks some. This table has roughly 80,000 clones, roughly 89% appearing once. The CDR3 has 17 amino acids. V gave up 0 bases and J gave up 0 bases; unmatched junction bases: 4. The germline CDR1 and CDR2 sequences are SEHNR and FQNEAQ (reference sequence). The chain has TRBV7-9 and TRBJ2-3; 9 bases map to TRBD2. The clonotype was recovered from a woman aged 55-70 years with head and neck cancer. The specimen sequenced was PBMCs. The CDR3 DNA reads as TGTGCCAGCAGCTTAGCGCTAGCGGGATCTAGCACAGATACGCAGTATTTT. Amino acid sequence: CASSLALAGSSTDTQYF.